These 17 T cell receptor beta chains came from one sample sequenced in a study of response to subunit inactivated influenza vaccine. From the RT-PCR reads, TCRdb called clonotypes with MiXCR, one entry per CDR3 protein. Here the sample spans a few hundred thousand distinct CDR3 sequences, around a fifth being singletons. This sample comprised PBMCs from blood, obtained about 19 months after vaccination. These receptors came from a man between 50 and 75 years old who received an inactivated influenza vaccine.

The chain employs TRBV7-2 and TRBJ1-2, with D perhaps matching TRBD1 (5 bases). Between the trimmed V and J ends, which lost 5 bases and 1 base, there was a span of 11 bases. CDR3 size: 14 residues. Germline CDR1 reads SGHTA; CDR2 reads FQGNSA. The CDR3 DNA reads as TGTGCCAGCAGCGAACAGCAGGGTAACTATGGCTACACCTTC. Translating gives CASSEQQGNYGYTF.

The chain is built from TRBV4-3 and TRBJ1-2; no clear D. The V and J ends lost 0 bases and 4 bases respectively, with 12 bases between them. Germline assignment: CDR1 LGHNA and CDR2 YSLEER. The CDR3 runs to 15 residues. The CDR3 here is CASSQDPGKGYGYTF. The DNA for the CDR3 is TGCGCCAGCAGCCAAGATCCCGGGAAGGGCTATGGCTACACCTTC.

This clonotype was seen a handful of times. V and J are TRBV11-3 and TRBJ2-3, with D possibly being TRBD2 (6 bases). Trimming pared 5 bases from V and 3 bases from J, leaving 15 bases between. The CDR3 runs 15 residues. Germline loops: CDR1 SGHNT, CDR2 YENEEA. The CDR3 DNA reads TGTGCCAGCAGCCAAAGATCCAGCGGGACAGATACGCAGTATTTT. It translates to CASSQRSSGTDTQYF. The variable domain in full, with the rest retrieved from reference TRBV11-3 and TRBJ2-3, is EAGVVQSPRYKIIEKKQPVAFWCNPISGHNTLYWYLQNLGQGPELLIRYENEEAVDDSQLPKDRFSAERLKGVDSTLKIQPAELGDSAVYLCASSQRSSGTDTQYFGPGTRLTVL.

There are a few counts of this clonotype. The chain couples TRBV5-4 to TRBJ2-3; D not certain. The CDR3 runs to 13 residues. Per germline, CDR1 SGHNT and CDR2 YYREEE (reference sequence). Trimming shortened V by 5 bases and J by 0 bases, and 7 bases separated the two germline ends. The CDR3 region is CASRWGSTDTQYF. As DNA, the CDR3 is TGTGCCAGCAGGTGGGGAAGCACAGATACGCAGTATTTT. Full variable domain (rest looked up from reference TRBV5-4 and TRBJ2-3): ETGVTQSPTHLIKTRGQQVTLRCSSQSGHNTVSWYQQALGQGPQFIFQYYREEENGRGNFPPRFSGLQFPNYSSELNVNALELDDSALYLCASRWGSTDTQYFGPGTRLTVL.

The rearrangement uses TRBV19 and TRBJ2-5, with TRBD1 matching over 9 bases. This CDR3 has 14 residues. CDR1 and CDR2 from the germline V gene are LNHDA and SQIVND (reference sequence). The J segment lost 5 bases and the V segment lost 5 bases, leaving 6 bases of the junction unmatched. CDR3 sequence reads: CASSQPGQGETQYF. The CDR3 region has the DNA TGTGCCAGTAGTCAACCCGGACAGGGGGAGACCCAGTACTTC.

This clonotype was found once. The junction shows a germline mismatch at one end, possibly a read error. The J gene is TRBJ1-5, the V gene TRBV20-1; a weak D match, TRBD1 (6 bases). The germline V gene encodes CDR1 DFQATT and CDR2 SNEGSKA (reference sequence). The CDR3 loop spans 14 amino acids. In DNA form, the CDR3 reads TGCAGTGCTAGAGATAGGGGGGGAAGTCAGCTCCAGCATTTT. This sequence encodes CSARDRGGSQLQHF.

This clonotype was counted between two and nine times. The chain recombines TRBV18 with TRBJ1-2, with TRBD1 as a possible D gene (6 bases). The CDR3 totals 17 residues. Germline CDR1 KGHSH, CDR2 LQKENI. Trimming removed 1 base from V and 3 bases from J, with 18 bases in between. CDR3 region: CASSPRATGAIDYGYTF. The CDR3 DNA is TGTGCCAGCTCACCACGTGCTACGGGGGCGATAGACTATGGCTACACCTTC.

V is TRBV20-1 and J is TRBJ1-2, with TRBD1 matching over 9 bases. Germline lookup yields CDR1 DFQATT and CDR2 SNEGSKA (reference sequence). The CDR3 extends over 16 amino acids. After removal of 5 bases from V and 3 bases from J, the junction contained 13 bases not matched to a gene. The CDR3 protein is CSAESTGTGIDYGYTF. In DNA, the CDR3 is TGCAGTGCTGAAAGTACCGGGACAGGGATTGACTATGGCTACACCTTC.

This clonotype was detected only a few times. The chain has TRBV3-1 and TRBJ2-5, with 8 bases fitting TRBD1. Germline CDR1 LGHDT, CDR2 YNNKEL (reference sequence). The length of the CDR3 is 17 residues. Trimming took 0 bases from V and 2 from J; bases not matched to a gene: 8. CDR3 bases: TGTGCCAGCAGCCAAGATCTGGGCAGGGGGCTTCAAGAGACCCAGTACTTC. Protein product: CASSQDLGRGLQETQYF.

The V gene is TRBV15, the J gene TRBJ2-1; 8 bases line up with TRBD1. J gave up 7 bases and V 2 bases, and 16 bases lay outside the gene matches. Germline assignment: CDR1 LNHNV and CDR2 YYDKDF (reference sequence). CDR3 length: 18 amino acids. Here the CDR3 reads CATSRTTRQGASGNEQFF. The CDR3 DNA reads as TGTGCCACCAGCAGAACAACACGCCAGGGGGCGAGTGGGAATGAGCAGTTCTTC.

This clonotype was counted only a few times. The chain links TRBV7-8 to TRBJ2-1, with 7 bases that match TRBD2. V shed 5 bases and J 0 bases; nucleotides not matched to a gene: 4. The CDR3 is 15 residues long. CDR1 SGHVS and CDR2 FQNEAQ come from the germline V gene. As DNA, the CDR3 is TGTGCCAGCAGCCACAGCGGGAACTCCTACAATGAGCAGTTCTTC. This sequence encodes CASSHSGNSYNEQFF.

The rearrangement joins TRBV20-1 to TRBJ2-5; 10 nucleotides match TRBD2. Germline V CDR1 and CDR2: DFQATT, SNEGSKA (reference sequence). The CDR3 consists of 15 residues. V lost 5 bases and J lost 5; bases outside the gene matches: 11. The CDR3 loop is CSASALLAGYETQYF. In DNA, the CDR3 is TGCAGTGCTTCCGCTTTACTAGCGGGGTATGAGACCCAGTACTTC.

This clonotype was seen only a few times. The chain is built from TRBV11-2 and TRBJ1-5; D is unclear. Trimming removed 2 bases from V and 4 bases from J, with 12 bases in between. The CDR3 extends over 15 amino acids. Germline V gene sequence: CDR1 SGHAT, CDR2 FQNNGV. The CDR3 DNA follows: TGTGCCAGCAGCTTACACAGCCGAGGGAATCAGCCCCAGCATTTT. This codes for CASSLHSRGNQPQHF.

In its sample, this clonotype was seen a few times. V and J are TRBV15 and TRBJ2-3; 8 bases line up with TRBD2. Losses at the gene ends were 5 bases for V and 6 bases for J; bases not matched to a gene: 10. Germline loops: CDR1 LNHNV, CDR2 YYDKDF (reference sequence). The CDR3 is made up of 15 amino acids. The CDR3 is CATSRPGLVEDTQYF. CDR3 sequence (DNA): TGTGCCACCAGCCGACCGGGACTAGTCGAGGATACGCAGTATTTT.

V usage is TRBV4-2 and J usage is TRBJ1-1; no firm D call. Trimming took off 8 bases at V and 3 bases at J, with 7 bases between the two ends. This CDR3 has 11 amino acids. Germline lookup yields CDR1 LGHNA and CDR2 YNFKEQ. CDR3 loop: CASLGHTEAFF. The CDR3 DNA sequence: TGTGCCAGCCTGGGCCACACTGAAGCTTTCTTT.

This rearrangement joins TRBV20-1 to TRBJ1-6; D unresolved. Germline CDR1 is DFQATT and CDR2 is SNEGSKA (reference sequence). Trimming left V 3 bases short and J 9 bases short, with 15 bases between. CDR3 length equals 14 residues. CDR3 sequence reads: CSASSGPPGSPLHF. In nucleotides, the CDR3 is TGCAGTGCTAGTTCGGGTCCTCCCGGTTCACCCCTCCACTTT.

A note on this clonotype: One end of the junction fails to match germline, which may point to a read error. The V and J genes are TRBV6-1 and TRBJ1-3; perhaps TRBD1 as D (5 bases). CDR3 length equals 15 residues. Germline V gene lookup returns CDR1 MNHNS and CDR2 SASEGT. The CDR3 loop is CASSEAWGIGNTIYF. CDR3 coding DNA: TGTGCCAGCAGCGAAGCTTGGGGGATTGGAAACACCATATATTTT.